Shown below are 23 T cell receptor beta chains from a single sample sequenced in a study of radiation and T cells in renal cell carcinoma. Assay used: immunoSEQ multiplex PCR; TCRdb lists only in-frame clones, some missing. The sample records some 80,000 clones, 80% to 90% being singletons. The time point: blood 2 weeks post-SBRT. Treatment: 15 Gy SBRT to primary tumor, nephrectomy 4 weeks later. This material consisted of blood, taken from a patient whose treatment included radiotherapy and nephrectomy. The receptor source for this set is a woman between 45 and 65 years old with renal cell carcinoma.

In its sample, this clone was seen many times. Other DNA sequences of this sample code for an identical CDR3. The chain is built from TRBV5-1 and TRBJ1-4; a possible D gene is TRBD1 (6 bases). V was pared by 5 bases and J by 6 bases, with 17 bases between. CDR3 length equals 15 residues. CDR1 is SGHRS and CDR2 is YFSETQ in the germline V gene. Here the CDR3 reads CASRPNTGPDEKLFF. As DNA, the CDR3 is TGCGCCAGCAGACCTAATACAGGGCCAGATGAAAAACTGTTTTTT.

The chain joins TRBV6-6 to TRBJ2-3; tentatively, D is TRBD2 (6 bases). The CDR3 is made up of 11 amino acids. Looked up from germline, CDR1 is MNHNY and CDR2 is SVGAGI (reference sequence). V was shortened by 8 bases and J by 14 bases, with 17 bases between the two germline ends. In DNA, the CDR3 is TGTGCCAGCGGAGGGAACCAAATCGGGTATTTT. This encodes CASGGNQIGYF.

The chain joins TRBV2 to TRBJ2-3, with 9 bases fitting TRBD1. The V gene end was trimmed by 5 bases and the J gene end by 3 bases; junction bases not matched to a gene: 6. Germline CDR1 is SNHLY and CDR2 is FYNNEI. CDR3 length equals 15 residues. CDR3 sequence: CASSQQGAATDTQYF. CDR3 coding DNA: TGTGCCAGCAGTCAACAGGGGGCGGCGACAGATACGCAGTATTTT. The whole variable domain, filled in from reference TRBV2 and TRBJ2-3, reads EPEVTQTPSHQVTQMGQEVILRCVPISNHLYFYWYRQILGQKVEFLVSFYNNEISEKSEIFDDQFSVERPDGSNFTLKIRSTKLEDSAMYFCASSQQGAATDTQYFGPGTRLTVL.

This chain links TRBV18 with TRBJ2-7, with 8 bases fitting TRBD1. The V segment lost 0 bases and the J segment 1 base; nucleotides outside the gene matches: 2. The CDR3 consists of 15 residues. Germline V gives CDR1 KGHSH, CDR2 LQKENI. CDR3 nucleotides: TGTGCCAGCTCACCACCGGACAGGGCTTCCTACGAGCAGTACTTC. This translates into CASSPPDRASYEQYF.

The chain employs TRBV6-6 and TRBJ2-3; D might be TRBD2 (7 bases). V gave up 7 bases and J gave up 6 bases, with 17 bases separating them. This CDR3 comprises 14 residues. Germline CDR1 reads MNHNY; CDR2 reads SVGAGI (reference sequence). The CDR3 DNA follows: TGTGCCAGCATTGCGGCGGGGGCCAGGGATACGCAGTATTTT. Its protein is CASIAAGARDTQYF.

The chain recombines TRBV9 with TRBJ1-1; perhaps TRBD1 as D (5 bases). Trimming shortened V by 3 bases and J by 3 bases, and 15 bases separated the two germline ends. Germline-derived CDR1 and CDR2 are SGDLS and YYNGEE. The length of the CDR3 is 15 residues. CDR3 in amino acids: CASSALGVGDTEAFF. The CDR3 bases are TGTGCCAGCAGCGCCCTCGGGGTGGGGGACACTGAAGCTTTCTTT.

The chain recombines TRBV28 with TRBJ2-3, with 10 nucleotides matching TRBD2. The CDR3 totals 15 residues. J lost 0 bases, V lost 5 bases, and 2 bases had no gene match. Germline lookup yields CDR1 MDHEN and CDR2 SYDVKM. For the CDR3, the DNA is TGTGCCAGCAGTCCGACTAGCGGGAGCACAGATACGCAGTATTTT. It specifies CASSPTSGSTDTQYF.

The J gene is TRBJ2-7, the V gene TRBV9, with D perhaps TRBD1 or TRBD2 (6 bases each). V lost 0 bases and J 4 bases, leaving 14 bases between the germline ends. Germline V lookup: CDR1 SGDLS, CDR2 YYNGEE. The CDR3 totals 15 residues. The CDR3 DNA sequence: TGTGCCAGCAGCGTAGGGGGGGCCCTACGTTACGAGCAGTACTTC. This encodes CASSVGGALRYEQYF.

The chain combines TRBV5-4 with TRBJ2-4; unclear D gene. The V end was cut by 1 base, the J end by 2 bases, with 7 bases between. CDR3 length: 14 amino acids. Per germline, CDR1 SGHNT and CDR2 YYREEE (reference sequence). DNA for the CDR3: TGTGCCAGCAGCTTGAGGGATACCAAAAACATTCAGTACTTC. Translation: CASSLRDTKNIQYF.

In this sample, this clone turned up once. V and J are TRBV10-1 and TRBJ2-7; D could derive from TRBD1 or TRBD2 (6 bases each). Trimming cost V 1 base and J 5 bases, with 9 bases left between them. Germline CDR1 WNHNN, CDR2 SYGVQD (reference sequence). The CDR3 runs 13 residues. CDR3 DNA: TGCGCCAGCAGTGAGTACAGGGAGGACGAGCAGTACTTC. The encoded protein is CASSEYREDEQYF.

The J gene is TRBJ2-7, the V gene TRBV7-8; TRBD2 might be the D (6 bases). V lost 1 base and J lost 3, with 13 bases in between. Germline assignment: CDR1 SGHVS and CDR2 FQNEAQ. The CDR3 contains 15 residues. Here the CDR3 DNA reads TGTGCCAGCAGCTTAGTAGGCGGGACGTTCTACGAGCAGTACTTC. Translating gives CASSLVGGTFYEQYF.

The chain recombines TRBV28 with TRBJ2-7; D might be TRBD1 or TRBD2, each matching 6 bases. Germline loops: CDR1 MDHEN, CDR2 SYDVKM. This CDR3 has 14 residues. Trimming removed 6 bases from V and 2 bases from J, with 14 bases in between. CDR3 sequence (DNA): TGTGCCAGCAGCCGGATCCGGGGGCCCTACGAGCAGTACTTC. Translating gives CASSRIRGPYEQYF.

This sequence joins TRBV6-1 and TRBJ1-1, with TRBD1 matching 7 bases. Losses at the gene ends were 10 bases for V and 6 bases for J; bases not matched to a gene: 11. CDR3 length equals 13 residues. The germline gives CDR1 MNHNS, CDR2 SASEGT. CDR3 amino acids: CAMAWGTASEAFF. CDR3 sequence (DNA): TGTGCCATGGCATGGGGGACAGCATCTGAAGCTTTCTTT.

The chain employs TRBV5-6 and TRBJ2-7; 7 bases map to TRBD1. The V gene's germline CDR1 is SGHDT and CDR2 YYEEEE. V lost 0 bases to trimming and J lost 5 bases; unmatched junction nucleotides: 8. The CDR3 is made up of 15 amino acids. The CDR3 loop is CASSLAGTVFNEQYF. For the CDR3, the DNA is TGTGCCAGCAGCTTGGCCGGGACAGTGTTCAACGAGCAGTACTTC.

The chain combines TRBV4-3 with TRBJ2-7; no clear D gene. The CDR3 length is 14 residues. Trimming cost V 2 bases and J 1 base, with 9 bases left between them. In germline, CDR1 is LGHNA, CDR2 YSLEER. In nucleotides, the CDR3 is TGCGCCAGCAGCCAAAGTCGAGCATCCTACGAGCAGTACTTC. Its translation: CASSQSRASYEQYF.

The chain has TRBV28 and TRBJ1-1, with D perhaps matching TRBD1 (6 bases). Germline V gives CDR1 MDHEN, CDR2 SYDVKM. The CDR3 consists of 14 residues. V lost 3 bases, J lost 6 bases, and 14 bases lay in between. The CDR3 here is CASSFGRGTSEAFF. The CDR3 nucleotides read TGTGCCAGCAGTTTCGGCAGGGGAACGTCTGAAGCTTTCTTT.

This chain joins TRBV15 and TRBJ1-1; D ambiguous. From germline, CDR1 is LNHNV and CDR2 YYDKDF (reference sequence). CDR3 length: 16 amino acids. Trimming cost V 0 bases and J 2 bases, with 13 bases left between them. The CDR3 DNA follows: TGTGCCACCAGCAGAGATATTACTTGGGGTAACACTGAAGCTTTCTTT. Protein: CATSRDITWGNTEAFF.

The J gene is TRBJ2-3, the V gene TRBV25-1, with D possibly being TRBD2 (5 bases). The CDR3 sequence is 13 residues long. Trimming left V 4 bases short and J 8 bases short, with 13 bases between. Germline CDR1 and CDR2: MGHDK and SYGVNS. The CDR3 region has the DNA TGTGCCAGCAGTGGAACTCTAGGGAGTACGCAGTATTTT. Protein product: CASSGTLGSTQYF. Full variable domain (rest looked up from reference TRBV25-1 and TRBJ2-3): EADIYQTPRYLVIGTGKKITLECSQTMGHDKMYWYQQDPGMELHLIHYSYGVNSTEKGDLSSESTVSRIRTEHFPLTLESARPSHTSQYLCASSGTLGSTQYFGPGTRLTVL.

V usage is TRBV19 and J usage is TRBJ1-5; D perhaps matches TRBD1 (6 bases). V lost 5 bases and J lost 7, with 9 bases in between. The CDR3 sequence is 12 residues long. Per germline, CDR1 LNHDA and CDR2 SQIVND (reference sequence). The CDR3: CASSHRVQPQHF. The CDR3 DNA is TGTGCCAGTAGTCACAGGGTACAGCCCCAGCATTTT.

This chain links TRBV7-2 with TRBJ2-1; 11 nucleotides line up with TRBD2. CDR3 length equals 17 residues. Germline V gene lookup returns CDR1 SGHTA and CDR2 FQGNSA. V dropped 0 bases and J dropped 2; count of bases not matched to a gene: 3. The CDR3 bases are TGTGCCAGCAGCTTAGCCCTAGCGGGGGGCCCCTACAATGAGCAGTTCTTC. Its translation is CASSLALAGGPYNEQFF.

The CDR3 loop reads CATLRSTDTQYF. The CDR3, as DNA: TGTGCCACCCTCCGGAGCACAGATACGCAGTATTTT. J is TRBJ2-3 and V is TRBV6-6; D is ambiguous. CDR3 length: 12 amino acids. In germline, CDR1 is MNHNY, CDR2 SVGAGI (reference sequence). Trimming took off 10 bases at V and 0 bases at J, with 8 bases between the two ends.

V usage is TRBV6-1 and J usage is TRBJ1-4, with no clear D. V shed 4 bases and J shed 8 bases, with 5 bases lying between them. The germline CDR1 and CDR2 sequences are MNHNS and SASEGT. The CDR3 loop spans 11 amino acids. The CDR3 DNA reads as TGTGCCAGCAGTGTATGGGAAAAACTGTTTTTT. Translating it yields CASSVWEKLFF.

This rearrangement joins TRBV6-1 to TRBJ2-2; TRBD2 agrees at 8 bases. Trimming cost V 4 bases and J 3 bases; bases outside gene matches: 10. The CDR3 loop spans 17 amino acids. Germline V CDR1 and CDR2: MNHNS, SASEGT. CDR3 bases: TGTGCCAGCAGTGGCTTCGGGGGGGCAGTGGACACCGGGGAGCTGTTTTTT. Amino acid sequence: CASSGFGGAVDTGELFF.